What follows are 23 T cell receptor beta chains derived from one specimen sequenced in a study of T cell changes during pregnancy in multiple sclerosis. Repertoires were generated with immunoSEQ multiplex PCR, while TCRdb's copy carries only in-frame clones and drops some. The repertoire has about 100,000 clones, more than 80% of them found once; the top ten carry 1% to 1.5%. Sample: peripheral blood, taken in the second trimester of pregnancy. These receptors originate from a female donor with multiple sclerosis, enrolled in a pregnancy study.

V gene TRBV7-6 combines with J gene TRBJ2-3; TRBD1 matches at 9 bases. Per germline, CDR1 SGHVS and CDR2 FNYEAQ. The CDR3 sequence is 17 residues long. After removal of 4 bases from V and 3 bases from J, the junction contained 11 bases not matched to a gene. CDR3 amino acids: CASSSALPGQGTDTQYF. Here the CDR3 DNA reads TGTGCCAGCAGCTCGGCGCTACCGGGACAGGGTACAGATACGCAGTATTTT.

The chain uses TRBV6-6 and TRBJ2-1; D is ambiguous. The CDR3 sequence is 13 residues long. The germline V gene encodes CDR1 MNHNY and CDR2 SVGAGI (reference sequence). The V end lost 3 bases, the J end lost 8 bases, and 11 bases lay between the germline ends. This chain's CDR3 is CASSYSLRDEQFF. CDR3 DNA sequence: TGTGCCAGCAGTTATTCCCTTAGAGATGAGCAGTTCTTC.

The V call is TRBV5-1, the J call TRBJ2-3; weak D call: TRBD1 (5 bases). Germline assignment: CDR1 SGHRS and CDR2 YFSETQ. The V and J ends lost 5 bases and 0 bases respectively, with 10 bases between them. The CDR3 covers 14 residues. CDR3 sequence (DNA): TGCGCCAGCAGGCCCCAGGGAAGCACAGATACGCAGTATTTT. It translates to CASRPQGSTDTQYF. Supplemented by reference TRBV5-1 and TRBJ2-3, the full variable domain reads KAGVTQTPRYLIKTRGQQVTLSCSPISGHRSVSWYQQTPGQGLQFLFEYFSETQRNKGNFPGRFSGRQFSNSRSEMNVSTLELGDSALYLCASRPQGSTDTQYFGPGTRLTVL.

The rearrangement joins TRBV6-1 to TRBJ1-5; D not certain. Germline-derived CDR1 and CDR2 are MNHNS and SASEGT. This CDR3 is 14 amino acids long. V lost 7 bases, J lost 0 bases, and 10 bases lay in between. The CDR3 protein is CASKERYSNQPQHF. Here the CDR3 DNA reads TGTGCCAGCAAGGAGAGGTATAGCAATCAGCCCCAGCATTTT.

The gene calls are TRBV19 and TRBJ2-5, with D tentatively TRBD1 (7 bases). The V gene lost 3 bases and the J gene lost 4 bases, with 18 bases spanning the gap. Germline V lookup: CDR1 LNHDA, CDR2 SQIVND (reference sequence). The CDR3 consists of 16 residues. The CDR3 nucleotides read TGTGCCAGTAGTATTAGGGCCGGAGGGGGCCCAGAGACCCAGTACTTC. This encodes CASSIRAGGGPETQYF.

The chain has TRBV23-1 and TRBJ1-1, with TRBD1 as a possible D gene (6 bases). TRBV23-1 has ORF status, its function being uncertain. V was shortened by 6 bases and J by 7 bases, with 21 bases between the two germline ends. CDR3 length: 15 residues. CDR3 nucleotides: TGCGCCAGCAGCCCGTCAGAGTCCCCAGGGGTTGAAGCTTTCTTT. Translation: CASSPSESPGVEAFF.

This chain connects TRBV6-5 to TRBJ2-3, with TRBD2 matching over 11 bases. This CDR3 is built from 14 residues. Losses at the gene ends were 6 bases for V and 3 bases for J; bases not matched to a gene: 2. The V gene's germline CDR1 is MNHEY and CDR2 SVGAGI. CDR3 in amino acids: CASRGTSGTDTQYF. CDR3 sequence (DNA): TGTGCCAGCAGGGGGACTAGCGGAACAGATACGCAGTATTTT.

V usage is TRBV7-2 and J usage is TRBJ2-3; 9 bases map to TRBD2. Germline CDR1 SGHTA, CDR2 FQGNSA. This CDR3 has 14 residues. Trimming cost V 6 bases and J 1 base; bases outside gene matches: 2. DNA of the CDR3: TGTGCCAGCAGACGGACTAGCGGCACAGATACGCAGTATTTT. Protein: CASRRTSGTDTQYF.

V is TRBV19 and J is TRBJ1-1; no clear D. The length of the CDR3 is 14 residues. V lost 6 bases, J lost 1 base, and 12 bases lay in between. From germline, CDR1 is LNHDA and CDR2 SQIVND (reference sequence). The CDR3 nucleotides read TGTGCCAGTAGGGGGATTGGGAGGAACACTGAAGCTTTCTTT. Encoded protein: CASRGIGRNTEAFF.

The rearrangement uses TRBV7-9 and TRBJ1-4, with unresolved D. V was trimmed by 5 bases and J by 8 bases, leaving 21 bases between them. There are 16 residues in the CDR3. Germline V gene lookup returns CDR1 SEHNR and CDR2 FQNEAQ (reference sequence). The CDR3 nucleotides read TGTGCCAGCAGCCCTAGCAGGACCGTCCGAGGGGAAAAACTGTTTTTT. Protein sequence: CASSPSRTVRGEKLFF.

This clone was seen only once. The rearrangement joins TRBV29-1 to TRBJ2-3; possibly TRBD1 for D (7 bases). V was trimmed by 6 bases and J by 6 bases, leaving 16 bases between them. Germline V CDR1 and CDR2: SQVTM, ANQGSEA. CDR3 length equals 13 residues. This chain's CDR3 is CSVRRGLGDTQYF. The CDR3 DNA follows: TGCAGCGTCAGGAGGGGGCTGGGGGATACGCAGTATTTT.

This chain connects TRBV7-2 to TRBJ2-1; 7 nucleotides line up with TRBD2. Germline V CDR1 and CDR2: SGHTA, FQGNSA. The CDR3 runs 16 residues. V lost 5 bases to trimming and J lost 4 bases; unmatched junction nucleotides: 11. The CDR3 DNA follows: TGTGCCAGCAGCGCTATAGGGAGCGGGGCTTACAATGAGCAGTTCTTC. Its translation is CASSAIGSGAYNEQFF.

This clone was counted a single time. This chain connects TRBV6-5 to TRBJ1-1; maybe TRBD1 (6 bases). The CDR3 spans 14 residues. Trimming cost V 7 bases and J 0 bases, with 12 bases left between them. Per germline, CDR1 MNHEY and CDR2 SVGAGI. The CDR3 loop is CASKLRDMNTEAFF. CDR3 DNA sequence: TGTGCCAGCAAACTCCGGGACATGAACACTGAAGCTTTCTTT.

The chain couples TRBV7-3 to TRBJ2-7; weak D call: TRBD2 (5 bases). Trimming left V 6 bases short and J 7 bases short, with 10 bases between. The germline V gene encodes CDR1 SGHTA and CDR2 FQGTGA. The CDR3 loop spans 11 amino acids. This chain's CDR3 is CASSYRLEQYF. CDR3 nucleotide sequence: TGTGCCAGCAGTTACCGACTAGAGCAGTACTTC.

The chain recombines TRBV28 with TRBJ2-7; TRBD1 matches 7 bases. Germline CDR1 reads MDHEN; CDR2 reads SYDVKM. This CDR3 has 14 amino acids. Losses at the gene ends were 5 bases for V and 0 bases for J; bases not matched to a gene: 4. CDR3 residues: CASSLTGPSYEQYF. The CDR3 DNA reads as TGTGCCAGCAGTCTGACAGGGCCCTCCTACGAGCAGTACTTC.

The genes are TRBV7-6 and TRBJ1-1, with D perhaps matching TRBD1 (5 bases). The CDR3 extends over 19 amino acids. Germline CDR1 SGHVS, CDR2 FNYEAQ. V shed 4 bases and J shed 1 base, with 25 bases lying between them. CDR3: CASSSLRSGLRGKNTEAFF. The CDR3 DNA reads TGTGCCAGCAGCTCCCTACGGTCGGGATTACGGGGGAAGAACACTGAAGCTTTCTTT.

V and J are TRBV5-6 and TRBJ2-5, with D perhaps TRBD1 (5 bases). Germline V gene data show CDR1 as SGHDT and CDR2 as YYEEEE. V was clipped by 3 bases and J by 4 bases, with 19 bases between them. This CDR3 comprises 16 residues. In nucleotides, the CDR3 is TGTGCCAGCAGCTCTAATCAGGGCATAGTAGGAGAGACCCAGTACTTC. Encoded protein: CASSSNQGIVGETQYF.

The rearrangement links TRBV5-4 to TRBJ1-2, with D possibly being TRBD1 (6 bases). Germline CDR1 is SGHNT and CDR2 is YYREEE (reference sequence). The germline V and J ends were trimmed by 4 bases and 6 bases, with 13 bases remaining between them. This CDR3 has 13 residues. The CDR3 is CASSADRWNGYTF. CDR3 nucleotide sequence: TGTGCCAGCAGCGCAGACAGGTGGAATGGCTACACCTTC. The entire variable domain, with the rest obtained from reference TRBV5-4 and TRBJ1-2, is as follows: ETGVTQSPTHLIKTRGQQVTLRCSSQSGHNTVSWYQQALGQGPQFIFQYYREEENGRGNFPPRFSGLQFPNYSSELNVNALELDDSALYLCASSADRWNGYTFGSGTRLTVV.

The chain recombines TRBV5-4 with TRBJ2-1, with TRBD2 matching over 7 bases. J lost 4 bases, V lost 4 bases, and 11 bases had no gene match. The CDR3 extends over 16 amino acids. CDR1 SGHNT and CDR2 YYREEE come from the germline V gene (reference sequence). The CDR3 loop is CASSRKGSGGYNEQFF. As DNA, the CDR3 is TGTGCCAGCAGCCGCAAAGGGTCGGGAGGTTACAATGAGCAGTTCTTC.

The chain carries TRBV5-1 and TRBJ2-7, with TRBD2 matching over 12 bases. V shed 0 bases, J shed 3 bases, and the junction held 4 bases outside the gene matches. Germline loops: CDR1 SGHRS, CDR2 YFSETQ. The CDR3 spans 16 residues. The CDR3 DNA reads TGCGCCAGCAGCTTGGGGACTAGCGGGAAACTCTACGAGCAGTACTTC. Amino acids: CASSLGTSGKLYEQYF. Variable domain in full (rest from reference TRBV5-1 and TRBJ2-7): KAGVTQTPRYLIKTRGQQVTLSCSPISGHRSVSWYQQTPGQGLQFLFEYFSETQRNKGNFPGRFSGRQFSNSRSEMNVSTLELGDSALYLCASSLGTSGKLYEQYFGPGTRLTVT.

The chain has TRBV27 and TRBJ1-2, with TRBD1 matching over 9 bases. The V gene's germline CDR1 is MNHEY and CDR2 SMNVEV (reference sequence). The CDR3 is 13 amino acids. V shed 6 bases and J 7 bases; nucleotides not matched to a gene: 6. Written as DNA, the CDR3 is TGTGCCAGCAGACCCGACAGGGGGTCTGGCTACACCTTC. Amino acids: CASRPDRGSGYTF.

This clone occurred once. The chain combines TRBV10-1 with TRBJ2-3, with 11 positions matching TRBD2. This CDR3 has 16 amino acids. V lost 4 bases to trimming and J lost 1 base; unmatched junction nucleotides: 4. Germline lookup yields CDR1 WNHNN and CDR2 SYGVQD (reference sequence). The CDR3 DNA reads as TGCGCCAGCAGTGCACTGACTAGCGGGGGCACAGATACGCAGTATTTT. Protein sequence: CASSALTSGGTDTQYF.

The CDR3 bases are TGTGCCAGCAGCACGGACACCACGAGAGAGACCCAGTACTTC. This encodes CASSTDTTRETQYF. This chain joins TRBV9 and TRBJ2-5; a weak D match, TRBD1 (5 bases). CDR1 is SGDLS and CDR2 is YYNGEE in the germline V gene. Trimming shortened V by 4 bases and J by 4 bases, and 14 bases separated the two germline ends. The CDR3 totals 14 residues.